This passage covers 9 T cell receptor beta chains from one sample sequenced in a study of T cell changes during pregnancy in multiple sclerosis. Clones were sequenced by immunoSEQ multiplex PCR, and TCRdb holds only the in-frame ones, with some missing. The profile shows fewer than 90,000 clones, roughly 93% of them singletons. The sample here was peripheral blood, taken in the third trimester of pregnancy. The receptor set was obtained from a female donor in good health, enrolled as a control in a pregnancy study.

The chain is built from TRBV28 and TRBJ1-4; D is unclear. The CDR3 runs 14 residues. CDR1 is MDHEN, CDR2 SYDVKM, per germline. V lost 3 bases and J 2 bases, leaving 7 bases between the germline ends. CDR3 bases: TGTGCCAGCAGTTTGGGCCTTACTAATGAAAAACTGTTTTTT. Its translation: CASSLGLTNEKLFF.

The V gene is TRBV27, the J gene TRBJ2-2; D unclear. V was cut by 5 bases and J by 7 bases, with 11 bases left in between. CDR1 and CDR2 from the germline V gene are MNHEY and SMNVEV (reference sequence). This CDR3 has 13 amino acids. CDR3 protein: CASSPRPGGELFF. In DNA, the CDR3 is TGTGCCAGCAGTCCCCGTCCGGGCGGGGAGCTGTTTTTT.

V is TRBV6-5 and J is TRBJ2-3, with D tentatively TRBD2 (6 bases). The V end lost 6 bases, the J end lost 0 bases, and 10 bases lay between the germline ends. The germline V gene encodes CDR1 MNHEY and CDR2 SVGAGI. This CDR3 spans 14 amino acids. The CDR3 region is CASSTGTSTDTQYF. The DNA of the CDR3 is TGTGCCAGCAGCACCGGGACTAGCACAGATACGCAGTATTTT.

This chain connects TRBV7-8 to TRBJ1-1, with 8 bases matching TRBD1. V lost 4 bases to trimming and J lost 1 base; unmatched junction nucleotides: 14. This CDR3 spans 18 amino acids. Germline V gene data show CDR1 as SGHVS and CDR2 as FQNEAQ. The CDR3 coding sequence is TGTGCCAGCAGCTCCATACAGGGGGATCTGGTTCGGAACACTGAAGCTTTCTTT. It translates to CASSSIQGDLVRNTEAFF.

The rearrangement links TRBV7-6 to TRBJ2-7; D is unresolved. Germline V gives CDR1 SGHVS, CDR2 FNYEAQ. The CDR3 totals 16 residues. Trimming stripped 5 bases from V and 0 bases from J, with 17 bases between. CDR3 DNA sequence: TGTGCCAGCAGCCCGAGTAGCTCGTTTGGCTCCTACGAGCAGTACTTC. Translation gives CASSPSSSFGSYEQYF. The variable domain in full, with the rest retrieved from reference TRBV7-6 and TRBJ2-7, is GAGVSQSPRYKVTKRGQDVALRCDPISGHVSLYWYRQALGQGPEFLTYFNYEAQQDKSGLPNDRFSAERPEGSISTLTIQRTEQRDSAMYRCASSPSSSFGSYEQYFGPGTRLTVT.

V gene TRBV4-1 combines with J gene TRBJ2-7; possible D gene TRBD1, 5 bases. V lost 0 bases, J lost 3 bases, and 12 bases lay in between. Germline V gives CDR1 MGHRA, CDR2 YSYEKL. The CDR3 sequence is 15 residues long. The CDR3 DNA reads TGCGCCAGCAGCCAAGAACCACAGGAGAACTACGAGCAGTACTTC. This codes for CASSQEPQENYEQYF.

The V call is TRBV5-1, the J call TRBJ2-5; 11 positions agree with TRBD1. Germline-derived CDR1 and CDR2 are SGHRS and YFSETQ. After removal of 3 bases from V and 5 bases from J, the junction contained 12 bases not matched to a gene. The CDR3 contains 17 residues. The CDR3 loop is CASSWGQGGFSAETQYF. CDR3 nucleotides: TGCGCCAGCAGCTGGGGACAGGGGGGTTTCTCCGCGGAGACCCAGTACTTC.

This clone was detected only a few times. The chain employs TRBV6-5 and TRBJ1-1, with 7 bases aligning to TRBD1. J gave up 4 bases and V 6 bases, and 2 bases lay outside the gene matches. Germline CDR1 is MNHEY and CDR2 is SVGAGI. The length of the CDR3 is 12 residues. CDR3 region: CASRQGSTEAFF. CDR3 bases: TGTGCCAGCAGACAGGGGAGCACTGAAGCTTTCTTT.

The rearrangement uses TRBV30 and TRBJ2-2, with no clear D. Trimming left V 0 bases short and J 6 bases short, with 8 bases between. This CDR3 is 13 amino acids long. Germline V gives CDR1 GTSNPN, CDR2 SVGIG (reference sequence). This CDR3 is CAWSVRRSGELFF. For the CDR3, the DNA is TGTGCCTGGAGTGTACGGAGATCCGGGGAGCTGTTTTTT.